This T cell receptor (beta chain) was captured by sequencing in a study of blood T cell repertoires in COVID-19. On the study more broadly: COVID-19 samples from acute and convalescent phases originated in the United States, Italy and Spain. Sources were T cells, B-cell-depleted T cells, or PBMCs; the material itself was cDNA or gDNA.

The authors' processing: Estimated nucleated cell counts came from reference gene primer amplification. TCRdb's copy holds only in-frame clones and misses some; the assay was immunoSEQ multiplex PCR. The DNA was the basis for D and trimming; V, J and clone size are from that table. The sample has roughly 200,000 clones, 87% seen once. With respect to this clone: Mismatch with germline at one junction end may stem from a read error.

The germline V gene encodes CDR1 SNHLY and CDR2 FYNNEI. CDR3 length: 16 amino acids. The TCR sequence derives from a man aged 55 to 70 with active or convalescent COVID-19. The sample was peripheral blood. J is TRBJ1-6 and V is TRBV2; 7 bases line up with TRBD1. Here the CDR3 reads CASRQSTGSYKSPLHF. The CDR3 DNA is TGTGCCAGCAGACAATCGACAGGGTCGTATAAATCACCCCTCCACTTT.